This T cell receptor beta chain stems from a study of control samples from healthy donors and cancer patients. Some clones are missing from TCRdb's copy, which holds only in-frame ones; the method was immunoSEQ multiplex PCR. The sample holds about 250,000 clones, approximately 80% seen once. J lost 2 bases, V lost 0 bases, and 2 bases had no gene match. The CDR3 is 14 amino acids. In germline, CDR1 is SGDLS, CDR2 YYNGEE. The receptor's source is a woman aged 55-70 years with lung cancer. The sequencing input was PBMCs. This chain uses TRBV9 with TRBJ2-7; 7 bases fit TRBD2. In DNA, the CDR3 is TGTGCCAGCAGCGTAGGCGGGAGCCCCTACGAGCAGTACTTC. Translation gives CASSVGGSPYEQYF.